This T cell receptor beta chain was obtained from a study of T cell clones after liver transplantation. Study-level information: Post-transplant blood was tracked for graft-donor-reactive T cell clones identified in a pre-transplant mixed lymphocyte reaction. Timepoints were pre-transplant, pre-withdrawal, and after withdrawal was completed or failed. Tolerance: complete withdrawal held at least one year, liver enzymes staying within twice normal.

This clone was detected only once. Data came from immunoSEQ multiplex PCR; TCRdb stores just in-frame clones and leaves some out. The top ten hold under 2.5% of the sample, which has tens of thousands of clones, 80% to 90% seen once. The CDR3 loop spans 14 amino acids. V lost 3 bases and J lost 3; bases outside the gene matches: 0. Germline CDR1 and CDR2: SGHTA and FQGNSA. The input for sequencing was CD4+ T cells from blood, taken 48 months after liver transplant. The rearrangement joins TRBV7-2 to TRBJ1-2, with TRBD1 identical over 11 bases. This clonotype was sampled from a human patient who received a liver transplant. Part of the T cells may come from the graft donor. The chain's CDR3 is CASSLGQGDYGYTF. CDR3 nucleotide sequence: TGTGCCAGCAGCTTGGGACAGGGGGACTATGGCTACACCTTC.